A single sample gave rise to the 31 T cell receptor beta chains below, sequenced in a study of prognosis after radiotherapy for stage I lung cancer. The authors amplified TCR beta CDR3 from genomic DNA using two-round multiplex PCR. Primers specific to each TRBV and TRBJ gene drove first-round PCR. MiXCR was run by TCRdb on the multiplex PCR reads, yielding one entry per CDR3 protein. The table has about 31,000 distinct CDR3 sequences, 25% to 35% seen once. Sequenced here: PBMCs, sampled before or after stereotactic body radiation therapy (not recorded which). These receptor sequences come from a donor aged 50 or older with non-small cell lung cancer.

This clonotype was found many times. This rearrangement joins TRBV6-1 to TRBJ1-1, with D perhaps matching TRBD1 (5 bases). Germline CDR1 reads MNHNS; CDR2 reads SASEGT. V lost 3 bases, J lost 1 base, and 15 bases lay in between. The CDR3 contains 16 residues. CDR3 nucleotides: TGTGCCAGCAGTGAGAACAACAGGAGATGGAACACTGAAGCTTTCTTT. It yields the protein CASSENNRRWNTEAFF.

Note on this clonotype: This could be a read error, since a much larger clone is one nucleotide away. The V gene is TRBV5-6, the J gene TRBJ2-1; D is unresolved. This CDR3 region has 14 residues. The germline gives CDR1 SGHDT, CDR2 YYEEEE. The DNA of the CDR3 is TGTGCCAGCAGCTCCCGTGGGCGCGGCAATGAGCATTTCTTC. This sequence encodes CASSSRGRGNEHFF.

Turning to this clonotype: This may stem from a read error, because a much larger clone lies one nucleotide away. The chain uses TRBV10-3 and TRBJ1-1; D gene unclear. CDR1 and CDR2 from the germline V gene are ENHRY and SYGVKD. This CDR3 is 14 amino acids long. Trimming stripped 3 bases from V and 6 bases from J, with 14 bases between. CDR3 nucleotide sequence: TGTGCCATCAGTGAAGCGGCCGGGTTCGCTGAAGCTTTCTTT. Translating gives CAISEAAGFAEAFF.

This clonotype was recorded many times. The chain employs TRBV19 and TRBJ2-7; 7 positions agree with TRBD1. The germline CDR1 and CDR2 sequences are LNHDA and SQIVND (reference sequence). Trimming took 3 bases from V and 1 from J; bases not matched to a gene: 3. The CDR3 has 14 residues. The CDR3 spells CASSMGQRSYEQYF. CDR3 coding DNA: TGTGCCAGTAGTATGGGACAGAGGTCCTACGAGCAGTACTTC.

Sample share makes this clonotype medium-sized. CDR3 sequence: CASRPGQGGDYGYTF. The CDR3 coding sequence is TGTGCCAGCAGGCCGGGACAGGGAGGAGACTATGGCTACACCTTC. The chain recombines TRBV6-1 with TRBJ1-2; TRBD1 aligns across 9 bases. CDR1 is MNHNS, CDR2 SASEGT, per germline. Germline trimming cut 6 bases from V and 3 bases from J; bases unmatched to any gene: 8. CDR3 length: 15 residues.

On this clonotype itself: This could be a read error, since a much larger clone is one nucleotide away. The rearrangement links TRBV9 to TRBJ2-7; 7 bases agree with TRBD1. The CDR3 spans 13 residues. Germline loops: CDR1 SGDLS, CDR2 YYNGEE. Trimming took 6 bases from V and 5 from J; bases not matched to a gene: 8. CDR3 residues: CASNTTGFNEQYF. The CDR3 nucleotides are TGTGCCAGCAACACGACAGGGTTCAACGAGCAGTACTTC.

Within the sample, this clonotype is medium-sized. The J gene is TRBJ1-6, the V gene TRBV28, with no clear D. The V gene lost 4 bases and the J gene lost 4 bases, with 14 bases spanning the gap. Germline CDR1 reads MDHEN; CDR2 reads SYDVKM. The length of the CDR3 is 16 residues. The CDR3 region has the DNA TGTGCCAGCAGTTCCCACGAGAGGAATTATAATTCACCCCTCCACTTT. It translates to CASSSHERNYNSPLHF. The full variable domain, completed using reference TRBV28 and TRBJ1-6, is DVKVTQSSRYLVKRTGEKVFLECVQDMDHENMFWYRQDPGLGLRLIYFSYDVKMKEKGDIPEGYSVSREKKERFSLILESASTNQTSMYLCASSSHERNYNSPLHFGNGTRLTVT.

Notes on this clonotype: A single base is all that separates this from a far larger clone, so a read error is likely. This is likely a read error, given that the CDR3 carries no conserved phenylalanine or tryptophan at its end. In nucleotides, the CDR3 is TGTGCCAGCAGTGAACGTGGGGCGAACACTGAAGCTTTCTCT. Protein: CASSERGANTEAFS. This rearrangement joins TRBV6-4 to TRBJ1-1; a weak D match, TRBD1 (5 bases). The V and J ends lost 3 bases and 1 base respectively, with 9 bases between them. The CDR3 runs to 14 residues. Germline V lookup: CDR1 MRHNA, CDR2 SNTAGT.

This clonotype appeared many times. The chain recombines TRBV20-1 with TRBJ1-2, with 7 bases matching TRBD1. V shed 1 base, J shed 7 bases, and the junction held 12 bases outside the gene matches. Germline assignment: CDR1 DFQATT and CDR2 SNEGSKA (reference sequence). CDR3 length: 15 amino acids. In nucleotides, the CDR3 is TGCAGTGCTAGAGCACCGTGGGGAGGGGGCGGTGGCTACACCTTC. Translating it yields CSARAPWGGGGGYTF.

The table lists this clonotype with many counts. The chain has TRBV30 and TRBJ2-7, with D perhaps given as TRBD1 or TRBD2 (7 bases each). This CDR3 comprises 16 residues. The germline CDR1 and CDR2 sequences are GTSNPN and SVGIG (reference sequence). Trimming removed 3 bases from V and 8 bases from J, with 26 bases in between. CDR3: CAWSPRGGTAVFKQYF. As DNA, the CDR3 is TGTGCCTGGAGCCCTAGGGGAGGGACAGCCGTTTTTAAGCAGTACTTC.

To note about this clonotype: A far larger clone is off by one base, so a read error is likely. The chain links TRBV6-8 to TRBJ2-7; 12 bases agree with TRBD2. This CDR3 spans 16 amino acids. Germline loops: CDR1 MNHGY, CDR2 SAAAGT. The CDR3, as DNA: TGTGCCAGCAGCCGTACACTGGGACTAGCGGGCTACGATCAGTACTTC. Its translation: CASSRTLGLAGYDQYF.

The chain carries TRBV15 and TRBJ1-5; 9 bases agree with TRBD1. V gave up 7 bases and J gave up 6 bases; unmatched junction bases: 10. CDR1 and CDR2 from the germline V gene are LNHNV and YYDKDF (reference sequence). The CDR3 is made up of 15 amino acids. The CDR3 protein is CATIKGQGSSQPQHF. CDR3 in DNA: TGTGCCACCATCAAAGGACAGGGGTCGAGTCAGCCCCAGCATTTT.

The chain couples TRBV7-8 to TRBJ2-7; 9 nucleotides agree with TRBD1. This CDR3 has 14 amino acids. V gave up 4 bases and J gave up 5 bases; unmatched junction bases: 6. Germline-derived CDR1 and CDR2 are SGHVS and FQNEAQ. CDR3 sequence: CASSSWTGEHEQYF. The CDR3 nucleotides are TGTGCCAGCAGCTCCTGGACAGGGGAACACGAGCAGTACTTC.

Regarding this clonotype: It may be a read error: a sequence one base away is much more abundant. The gene calls are TRBV25-1 and TRBJ1-4; TRBD1 matches 9 bases. Unmatched junction bases numbered 13, after V lost 3 bases and J lost 8 bases. The V gene's germline CDR1 is MGHDK and CDR2 SYGVNS. The CDR3 has 17 amino acids. CDR3 nucleotide sequence: TGTGCCAGCAGTGATCCCAGCGGGACAGGGAACTACGAAAAACTGTTTTTT. Its protein product is CASSDPSGTGNYEKLFF.

As to this clonotype: An end of the junction differs from the germline gene, which may be a read error. CDR3 nucleotide sequence: TGTAGTGCTAGAGATCAGTACTACGGCTACACCTTC. Its translation is CSARDQYYGYTF. The chain links TRBV20-1 to TRBJ1-2; the D is unclear. CDR3 size: 12 residues. Per germline, CDR1 DFQATT and CDR2 SNEGSKA (reference sequence).

This clonotype has a handful of counts. A much larger clone is a single base away; this may be a read error. This chain joins TRBV5-1 and TRBJ2-7; D may be TRBD2 (5 bases). The CDR3 is 12 residues long. The V gene lost 6 bases and the J gene lost 6 bases, with 13 bases spanning the gap. CDR1 SGHRS and CDR2 YFSETQ come from the germline V gene. The CDR3 region is CASMDSYREQYF. CDR3 coding DNA: TGCGCCAGCATGGACTCCTATCGCGAGCAGTACTTC.

This clonotype was observed many times. The genes are TRBV6-9 and TRBJ1-4; D call uncertain. CDR1 and CDR2 from the germline V gene are MNHGY and SVAAGI. This CDR3 region has 14 residues. Deletions cut 4 bases from V and 15 bases from J, with 21 bases between. DNA of the CDR3: TGTGCCAGCAGTTTACCCAGCCGACGAGGTTATATGTTTTTT. Its protein product is CASSLPSRRGYMFF.

This clonotype was picked up a small number of times. The chain is built from TRBV4-1 and TRBJ2-4, with a possible D match to TRBD2 (5 bases). The germline V gene has CDR1 MGHRA and CDR2 YSYEKL. The CDR3 length is 16 residues. Trimming cost V 1 base and J 8 bases, with 18 bases left between them. The CDR3 reads CASSQGRVTEGYIQYF. CDR3 bases: TGCGCCAGCAGCCAAGGTCGCGTGACCGAGGGTTACATTCAGTACTTC.

The chain recombines TRBV20-1 with TRBJ2-7, with TRBD2 identical over 11 bases. This CDR3 is built from 15 residues. CDR1 is DFQATT and CDR2 is SNEGSKA in the germline V gene (reference sequence). The J segment lost 7 bases and the V segment lost 7 bases, leaving 15 bases of the junction unmatched. CDR3 sequence reads: CSGNSGLAVAGEQYF. DNA of the CDR3: TGCAGTGGTAATTCGGGACTAGCGGTAGCGGGGGAGCAGTACTTC.

CDR3 sequence (DNA): TGCAGTGCTGGGACTAGCGGGAGGGCGGTTGAGACCCAGTACTTC. Its translation is CSAGTSGRAVETQYF. The chain links TRBV20-1 to TRBJ2-5; 16 bases fit TRBD2. Germline CDR1 is DFQATT and CDR2 is SNEGSKA (reference sequence). The CDR3 loop spans 15 amino acids. Trimming took 5 bases from V and 5 from J; bases not matched to a gene: 5.

The J gene is TRBJ1-2, the V gene TRBV6-5, with no clear D. The V gene lost 0 bases and the J gene lost 3 bases, with 8 bases spanning the gap. Germline CDR1 and CDR2: MNHEY and SVGAGI. This CDR3 contains 14 residues. CDR3 coding DNA: TGTGCCAGCAGTTACTCGAGTTCGTACTATGGCTACACCTTC. It encodes CASSYSSSYYGYTF.

This clonotype came up a few times. A far larger clone is one nucleotide away, so this likely arose from a read error. The CDR3 spells CASSALGNEQYF. The DNA for the CDR3 is TGTGCCAGCAGTGCCTTGGGGAACGAGCAGTACTTC. The chain is built from TRBV6-1 and TRBJ1-2; D gene uncertain. Near its end, the DNA agrees better with TRBJ2-7, so the J call may be wrong. Germline V gene lookup returns CDR1 MNHNS and CDR2 SASEGT. The CDR3 length is 12 residues.

V is TRBV20-1 and J is TRBJ2-1; D gene uncertain. This CDR3 is built from 14 residues. Per the germline V gene, CDR1 is DFQATT and CDR2 is SNEGSKA (reference sequence). V shed 4 bases and J shed 8 bases, with 18 bases lying between them. CDR3 residues: CSAKESFLGDEQFF. CDR3 in DNA: TGCAGTGCTAAAGAGTCCTTTCTAGGAGATGAGCAGTTCTTC.

The table lists this clonotype with many counts. The V call is TRBV11-2, the J call TRBJ1-2; perhaps TRBD1 as D (5 bases). Germline V gives CDR1 SGHAT, CDR2 FQNNGV. V was pared by 6 bases and J by 2 bases, with 16 bases between. The CDR3 sequence is 15 residues long. For the CDR3, the DNA is TGTGCCAGCAGTACTAGGGGAGGTATCAACTATGGCTACACCTTC. This sequence encodes CASSTRGGINYGYTF.

Details on this clonotype: This probably arose from a read error, given a far larger clone one base away. This CDR3 is CASSEASYTFF. CDR3 DNA sequence: TGTGCCAGCAGTGAAGCCTCATACACTTTCTTT. This chain uses TRBV6-4 with TRBJ1-1; D is unresolved. The length of the CDR3 is 11 residues. Trimming left V 3 bases short and J 12 bases short, with 11 bases between. The germline CDR1 and CDR2 sequences are MRHNA and SNTAGT.

This clonotype was detected ten times or more. The rearrangement links TRBV28 to TRBJ2-7, with 9 bases matching TRBD1. With 10 bases clipped from V and 2 bases from J, the junction kept 12 bases outside the gene matches. CDR1 is MDHEN, CDR2 SYDVKM, per germline. The CDR3 consists of 15 residues. CDR3 in amino acids: CATRTIQGAAYEQYF. CDR3 coding DNA: TGTGCCACCAGAACTATACAGGGGGCCGCCTACGAGCAGTACTTC.

Notes on this clonotype: This is likely an artifact of a read error, given a far larger clone one base away. The chain is built from TRBV3-1 and TRBJ1-6; D is possibly TRBD1 (5 bases). The CDR3 length is 15 residues. Per germline, CDR1 LGHDT and CDR2 YNNKEL (reference sequence). The V and J ends lost 5 bases and 3 bases respectively, with 11 bases between them. The CDR3 nucleotides read TGTGCCAGCAGCGGGGGGAGCGGCTATAATTCACCCCTCCACTTT. This encodes CASSGGSGYNSPLHF.

The chain combines TRBV9 with TRBJ1-1, with TRBD1 identical over 11 bases. V lost 8 bases, J lost 3 bases, and 12 bases stayed unmatched. CDR3 length equals 16 residues. Germline V gene lookup returns CDR1 SGDLS and CDR2 YYNGEE. CDR3 residues: CARRPGQGAPDTEAFF. The CDR3 DNA follows: TGTGCCAGAAGACCAGGACAGGGGGCGCCTGACACTGAAGCTTTCTTT.

In its sample, this clonotype was seen many times. V is TRBV28 and J is TRBJ1-1; D gene unclear. Germline CDR1 and CDR2: MDHEN and SYDVKM. Trimming shortened V by 10 bases and J by 0 bases, and 15 bases separated the two germline ends. This CDR3 contains 14 residues. CDR3 DNA: TGTGCCACCCTGGCAGGAACGGTGAACACTGAAGCTTTCTTT. Its protein product is CATLAGTVNTEAFF.

About this clonotype: A read error may be the cause here, since a much bigger clone is one base away. The chain uses TRBV5-5 and TRBJ1-6; D perhaps matches TRBD1 (6 bases). CDR3 length: 17 residues. Per germline, CDR1 SGHKS and CDR2 YYEKEE (reference sequence). CDR3 DNA: TGTGCCAACAGCTTGGAACTGGTGGGGGCGTTCAAATCACCCCTCCACTTT. Encoded protein: CANSLELVGAFKSPLHF.

This clonotype was recorded many times. This sequence joins TRBV19 and TRBJ1-3; D is uncertain. This CDR3 is built from 14 residues. Germline V gene sequence: CDR1 LNHDA, CDR2 SQIVND (reference sequence). Trimming removed 3 bases at V and 4 bases at J, with 10 bases between. The CDR3 spells CASSISDVGNTIYF. DNA of the CDR3: TGTGCCAGTAGTATTTCGGACGTCGGAAACACCATATATTTT.